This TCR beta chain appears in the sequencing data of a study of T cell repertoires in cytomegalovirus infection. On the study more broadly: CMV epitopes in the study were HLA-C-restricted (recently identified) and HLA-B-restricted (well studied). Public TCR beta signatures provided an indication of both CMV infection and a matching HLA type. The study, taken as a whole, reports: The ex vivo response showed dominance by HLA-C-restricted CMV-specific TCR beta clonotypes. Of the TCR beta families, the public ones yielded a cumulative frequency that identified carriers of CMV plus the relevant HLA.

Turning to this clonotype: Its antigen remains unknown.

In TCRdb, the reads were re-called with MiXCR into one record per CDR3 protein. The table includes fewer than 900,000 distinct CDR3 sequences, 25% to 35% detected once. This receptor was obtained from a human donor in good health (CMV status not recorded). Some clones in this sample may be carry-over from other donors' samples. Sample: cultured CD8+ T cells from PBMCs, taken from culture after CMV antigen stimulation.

The CDR3 sequence is CASGLDLQRGTDTQYF. The CDR3 region has the DNA TGTGCTAGTGGTTTGGACCTTCAGCGCGGCACAGATACGCAGTATTTT. V gene TRBV12-5 combines with J gene TRBJ2-3; D uncertain. CDR1 and CDR2 from the germline V gene are LGHNT and FRNRAP. The CDR3 runs 16 residues. V lost 1 base, J lost 1 base, and 12 bases lay in between. The complete variable domain, with remaining parts taken from reference TRBV12-5 and TRBJ2-3, reads DARVTQTPRHKVTEMGQEVTMRCQPILGHNTVFWYRQTMMQGLELLAYFRNRAPLDDSGMPKDRFSAEMPDATLATLKIQPSEPRDSAVYFCASGLDLQRGTDTQYFGPGTRLTVL.